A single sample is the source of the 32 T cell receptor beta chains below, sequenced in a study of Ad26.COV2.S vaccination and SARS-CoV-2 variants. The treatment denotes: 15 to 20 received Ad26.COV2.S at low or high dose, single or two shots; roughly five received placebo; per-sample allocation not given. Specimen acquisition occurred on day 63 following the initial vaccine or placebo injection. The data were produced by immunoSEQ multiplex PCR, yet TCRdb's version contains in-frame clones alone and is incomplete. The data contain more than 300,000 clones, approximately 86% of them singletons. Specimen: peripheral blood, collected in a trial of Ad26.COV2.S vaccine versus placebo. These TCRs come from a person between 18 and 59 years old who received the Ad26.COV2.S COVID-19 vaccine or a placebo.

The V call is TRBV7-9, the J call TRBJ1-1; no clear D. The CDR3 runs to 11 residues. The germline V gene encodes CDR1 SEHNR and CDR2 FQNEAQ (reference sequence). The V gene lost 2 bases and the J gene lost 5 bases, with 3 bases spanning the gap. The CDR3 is CASSLTTEAFF. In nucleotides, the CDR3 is TGTGCCAGCAGCTTAACGACTGAAGCTTTCTTT.

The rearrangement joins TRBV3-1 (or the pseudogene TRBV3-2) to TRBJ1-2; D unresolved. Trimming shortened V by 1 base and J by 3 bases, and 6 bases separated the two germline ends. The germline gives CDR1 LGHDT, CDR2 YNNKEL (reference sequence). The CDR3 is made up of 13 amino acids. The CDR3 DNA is TGTGCCAGCAGCCAAGTCTCGGACTATGGCTACACCTTC. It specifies CASSQVSDYGYTF.

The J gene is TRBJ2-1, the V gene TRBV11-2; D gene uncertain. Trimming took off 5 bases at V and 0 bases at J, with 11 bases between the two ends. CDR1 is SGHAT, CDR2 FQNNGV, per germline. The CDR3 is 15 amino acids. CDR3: CASSPTGYSYNEQFF. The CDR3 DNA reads TGTGCCAGCAGCCCGACCGGTTACTCCTACAATGAGCAGTTCTTC.

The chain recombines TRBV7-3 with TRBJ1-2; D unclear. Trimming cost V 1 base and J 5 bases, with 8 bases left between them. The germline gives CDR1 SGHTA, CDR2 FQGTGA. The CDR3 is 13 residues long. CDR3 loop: CASSLNQAYGYTF. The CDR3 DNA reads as TGTGCCAGCAGCTTAAACCAGGCTTATGGCTACACCTTC. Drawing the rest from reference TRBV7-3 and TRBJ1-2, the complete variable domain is GAGVSQTPSNKVTEKGKYVELRCDPISGHTALYWYRQSLGQGPEFLIYFQGTGAADDSGLPNDRFFAVRPEGSVSTLKIQRTERGDSAVYLCASSLNQAYGYTFGSGTRLTVV.

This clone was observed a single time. CDR3 sequence: CACGPGLPYNEQFF. CDR3 coding DNA: TGTGCCTGTGGACCGGGACTGCCATACAATGAGCAGTTCTTC. The V call is TRBV30, the J call TRBJ2-1; maybe TRBD2 (6 bases). The CDR3 contains 14 residues. Germline-derived CDR1 and CDR2 are GTSNPN and SVGIG (reference sequence). Deletions cut 6 bases from V and 4 bases from J, with 16 bases between.

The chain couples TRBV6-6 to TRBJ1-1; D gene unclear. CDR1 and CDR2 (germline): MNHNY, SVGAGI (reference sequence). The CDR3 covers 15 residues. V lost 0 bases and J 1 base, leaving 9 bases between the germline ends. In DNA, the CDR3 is TGTGCCAGCAGTTACTCAGCCCGATCGAACACTGAAGCTTTCTTT. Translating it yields CASSYSARSNTEAFF.

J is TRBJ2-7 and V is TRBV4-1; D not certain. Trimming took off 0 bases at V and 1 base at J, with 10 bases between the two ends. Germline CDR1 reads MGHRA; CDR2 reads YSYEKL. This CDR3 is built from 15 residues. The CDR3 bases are TGCGCCAGCAGCCAAGAAGTAAGGAGTTCCTACGAGCAGTACTTC. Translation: CASSQEVRSSYEQYF.

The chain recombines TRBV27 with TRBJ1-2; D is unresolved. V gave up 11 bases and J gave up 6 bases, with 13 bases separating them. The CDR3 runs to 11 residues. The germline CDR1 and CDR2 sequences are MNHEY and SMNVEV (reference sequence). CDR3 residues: CAAGIAHGYTF. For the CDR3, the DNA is TGTGCCGCGGGGATTGCCCATGGCTACACCTTC.

The DNA of the CDR3 is TGTGCCAGCAGTCTAAATCCATACCGGAGGGTGAACACTGAAGCTTTCTTT. Protein: CASSLNPYRRVNTEAFF. The chain combines TRBV28 with TRBJ1-1; no firm D call. The CDR3 contains 17 residues. Trimming removed 5 bases from V and 0 bases from J, with 19 bases in between. The V gene's germline CDR1 is MDHEN and CDR2 SYDVKM.

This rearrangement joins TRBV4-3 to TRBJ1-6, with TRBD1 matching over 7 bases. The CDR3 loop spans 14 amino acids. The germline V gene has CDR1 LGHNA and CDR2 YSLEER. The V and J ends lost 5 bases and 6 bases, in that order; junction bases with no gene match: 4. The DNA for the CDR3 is TGCGCCAGCAGCTGGACAGGTCCTAATTCACCCCTCCACTTT. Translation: CASSWTGPNSPLHF.

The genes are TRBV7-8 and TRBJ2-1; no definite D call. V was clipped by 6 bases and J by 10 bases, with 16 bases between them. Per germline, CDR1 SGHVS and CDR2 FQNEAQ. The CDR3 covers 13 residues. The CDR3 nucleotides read TGTGCCAGCAGTGCACCTCTTCCCAGCGAGCAGTTCTTC. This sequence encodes CASSAPLPSEQFF.

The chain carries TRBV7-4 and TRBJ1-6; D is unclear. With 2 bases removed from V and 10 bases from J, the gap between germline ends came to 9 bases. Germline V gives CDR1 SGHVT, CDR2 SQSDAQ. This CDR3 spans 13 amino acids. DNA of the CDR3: TGTGCCAGCAGCTTAATCAACTGGTCACCCCTCCACTTT. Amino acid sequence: CASSLINWSPLHF.

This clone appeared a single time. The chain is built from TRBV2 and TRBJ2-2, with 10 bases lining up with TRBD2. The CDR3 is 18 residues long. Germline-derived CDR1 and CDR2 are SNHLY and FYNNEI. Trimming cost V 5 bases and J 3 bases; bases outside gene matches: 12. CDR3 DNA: TGTGCCAGCAGTATCGGAGTAGCGGGGGGCCGTCACACCGGGGAGCTGTTTTTT. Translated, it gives CASSIGVAGGRHTGELFF.

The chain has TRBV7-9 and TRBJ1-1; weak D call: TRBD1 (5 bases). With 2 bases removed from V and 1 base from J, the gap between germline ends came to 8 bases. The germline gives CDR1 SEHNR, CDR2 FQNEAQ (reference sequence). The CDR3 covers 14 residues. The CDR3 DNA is TGTGCCAGCAGCTTACAGGGATCGAACACTGAAGCTTTCTTT. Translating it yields CASSLQGSNTEAFF.

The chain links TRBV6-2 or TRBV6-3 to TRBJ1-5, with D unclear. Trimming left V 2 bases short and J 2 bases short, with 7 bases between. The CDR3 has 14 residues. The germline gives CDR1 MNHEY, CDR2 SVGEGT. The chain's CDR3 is CASSYPVGNQPQHF. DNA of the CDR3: TGTGCCAGCAGTTACCCTGTCGGCAATCAGCCCCAGCATTTT.

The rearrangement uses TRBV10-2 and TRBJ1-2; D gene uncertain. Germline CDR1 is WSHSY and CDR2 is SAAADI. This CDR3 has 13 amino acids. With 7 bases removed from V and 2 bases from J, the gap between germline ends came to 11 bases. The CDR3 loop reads CASTELLNYGYTF. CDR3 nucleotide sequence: TGCGCCAGCACAGAACTTTTAAACTATGGCTACACCTTC.

The CDR3 nucleotides read TGTGCCAGCTCACCCCCGGGACAATCTAATGAAAAACTGTTTTTT. As protein: CASSPPGQSNEKLFF. The chain carries TRBV18 and TRBJ1-4; a weak D match, TRBD1 (6 bases). Deletions cut 3 bases from V and 3 bases from J, with 11 bases between. From germline, CDR1 is KGHSH and CDR2 LQKENI. This CDR3 is built from 15 residues.

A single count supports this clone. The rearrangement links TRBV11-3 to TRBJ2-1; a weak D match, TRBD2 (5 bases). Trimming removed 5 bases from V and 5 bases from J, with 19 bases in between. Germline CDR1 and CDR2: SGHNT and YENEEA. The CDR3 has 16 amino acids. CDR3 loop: CASSPPSALAHNEQFF. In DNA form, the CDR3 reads TGTGCCAGCAGCCCCCCCTCAGCGCTAGCCCACAATGAGCAGTTCTTC.

CDR3: CASSPRQGLNTGELFF. Written as DNA, the CDR3 is TGTGCCAGCAGCCCACGACAGGGATTGAACACCGGGGAGCTGTTTTTT. The chain couples TRBV7-9 to TRBJ2-2; 7 bases map to TRBD1. Germline V gene data show CDR1 as SEHNR and CDR2 as FQNEAQ (reference sequence). The CDR3 is 16 residues long. After removal of 5 bases from V and 1 base from J, the junction contained 7 bases not matched to a gene.

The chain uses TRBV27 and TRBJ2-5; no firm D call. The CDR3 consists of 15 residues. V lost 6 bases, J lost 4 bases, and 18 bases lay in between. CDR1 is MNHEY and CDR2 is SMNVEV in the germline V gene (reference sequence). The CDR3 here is CASRQTVRVLETQYF. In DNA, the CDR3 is TGTGCCAGCAGACAGACGGTTAGGGTTTTAGAGACCCAGTACTTC.

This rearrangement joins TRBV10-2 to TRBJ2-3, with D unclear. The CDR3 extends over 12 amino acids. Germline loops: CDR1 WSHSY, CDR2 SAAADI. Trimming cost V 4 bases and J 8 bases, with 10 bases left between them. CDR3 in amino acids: CASSVDLSTQYF. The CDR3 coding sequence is TGCGCCAGCAGTGTGGACCTAAGTACGCAGTATTTT.

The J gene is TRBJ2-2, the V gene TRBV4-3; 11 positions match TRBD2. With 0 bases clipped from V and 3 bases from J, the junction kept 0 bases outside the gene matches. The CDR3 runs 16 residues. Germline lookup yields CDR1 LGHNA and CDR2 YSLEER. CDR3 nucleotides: TGCGCCAGCAGCCAAGAGGGACTAGCGGACACCGGGGAGCTGTTTTTT. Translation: CASSQEGLADTGELFF.

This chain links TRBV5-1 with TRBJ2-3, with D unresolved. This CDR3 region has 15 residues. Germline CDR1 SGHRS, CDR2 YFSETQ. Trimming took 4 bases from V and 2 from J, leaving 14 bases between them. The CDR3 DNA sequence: TGCGCCAGCAGCACCCACTCTGACCCCACAGATACGCAGTATTTT. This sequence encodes CASSTHSDPTDTQYF. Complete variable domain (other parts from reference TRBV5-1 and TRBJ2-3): KAGVTQTPRYLIKTRGQQVTLSCSPISGHRSVSWYQQTPGQGLQFLFEYFSETQRNKGNFPGRFSGRQFSNSRSEMNVSTLELGDSALYLCASSTHSDPTDTQYFGPGTRLTVL.

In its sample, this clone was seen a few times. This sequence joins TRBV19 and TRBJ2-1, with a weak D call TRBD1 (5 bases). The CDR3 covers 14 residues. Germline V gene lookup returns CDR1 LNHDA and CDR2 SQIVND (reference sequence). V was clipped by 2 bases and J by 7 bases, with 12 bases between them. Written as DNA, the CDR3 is TGTGCCAGTAGTATAAAGGTGGGGCCGAATGAGCAGTTCTTC. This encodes CASSIKVGPNEQFF.

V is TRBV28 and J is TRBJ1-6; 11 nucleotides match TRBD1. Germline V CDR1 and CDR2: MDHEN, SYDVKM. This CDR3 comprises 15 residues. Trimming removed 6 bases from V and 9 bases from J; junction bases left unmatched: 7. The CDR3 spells CASSLIGTGGSPLHF. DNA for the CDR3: TGTGCCAGCAGCTTAATTGGGACAGGGGGTTCACCCCTCCACTTT.

In DNA form, the CDR3 reads TGTGCCAGCAGGGTGGCAGGAAGCTCCTACGAGCAGTACTTC. Translation gives CASRVAGSSYEQYF. This chain links TRBV6-5 with TRBJ2-7; D ambiguous. V lost 6 bases and J lost 0, with 12 bases in between. The CDR3 loop spans 14 amino acids. Looked up from germline, CDR1 is MNHEY and CDR2 is SVGAGI.

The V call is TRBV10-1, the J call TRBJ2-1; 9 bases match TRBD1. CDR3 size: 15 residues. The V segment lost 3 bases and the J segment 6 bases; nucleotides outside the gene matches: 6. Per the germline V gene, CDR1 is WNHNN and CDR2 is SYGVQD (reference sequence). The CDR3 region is CASSDLQGAGNEQFF. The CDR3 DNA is TGCGCCAGCAGTGACTTACAGGGGGCGGGCAATGAGCAGTTCTTC.

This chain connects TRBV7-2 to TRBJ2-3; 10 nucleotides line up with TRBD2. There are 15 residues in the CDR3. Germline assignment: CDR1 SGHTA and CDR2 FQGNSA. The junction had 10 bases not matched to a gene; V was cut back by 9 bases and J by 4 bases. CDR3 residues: CASRLAGQVSDTQYF. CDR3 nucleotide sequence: TGTGCCAGTCGACTAGCGGGTCAAGTGTCAGATACGCAGTATTTT. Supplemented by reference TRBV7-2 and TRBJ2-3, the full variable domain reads GAGVSQSPSNKVTEKGKDVELRCDPISGHTALYWYRQSLGQGLEFLIYFQGNSAPDKSGLPSDRFSAERTGGSVSTLTIQRTQQEDSAVYLCASRLAGQVSDTQYFGPGTRLTVL.

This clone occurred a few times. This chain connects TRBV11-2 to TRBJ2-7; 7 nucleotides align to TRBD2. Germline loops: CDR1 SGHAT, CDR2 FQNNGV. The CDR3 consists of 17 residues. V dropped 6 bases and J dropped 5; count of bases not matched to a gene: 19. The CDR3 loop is CASRPPGGGGRENEQYF. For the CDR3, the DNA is TGTGCCAGCAGGCCCCCCGGCGGGGGTGGACGTGAGAACGAGCAGTACTTC.

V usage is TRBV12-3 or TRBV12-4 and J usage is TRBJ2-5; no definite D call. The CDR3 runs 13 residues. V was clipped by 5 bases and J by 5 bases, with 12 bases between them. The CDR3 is CASSRSGPETQYF. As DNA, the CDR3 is TGTGCCAGCAGTCGGTCAGGCCCCGAGACCCAGTACTTC.

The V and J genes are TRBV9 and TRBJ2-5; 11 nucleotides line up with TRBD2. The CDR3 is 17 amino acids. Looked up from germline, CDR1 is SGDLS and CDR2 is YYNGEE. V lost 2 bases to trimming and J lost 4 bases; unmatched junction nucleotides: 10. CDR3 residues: CASSVTSGVTTGETQYF. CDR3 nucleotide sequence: TGTGCCAGCAGCGTGACTAGCGGGGTCACGACGGGAGAGACCCAGTACTTC.

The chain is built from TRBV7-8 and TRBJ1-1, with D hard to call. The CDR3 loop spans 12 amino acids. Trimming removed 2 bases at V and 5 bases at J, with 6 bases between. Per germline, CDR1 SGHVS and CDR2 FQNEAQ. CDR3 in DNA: TGTGCCAGCAGCTTAATTTTTACTGAAGCTTTCTTT. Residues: CASSLIFTEAFF.